A single sample is the source of the 10 T cell receptor beta chains below, sequenced in a study of blood T cell repertoires in COVID-19. Sequencing was performed with immunoSEQ multiplex PCR; in TCRdb, only in-frame clones are kept and a portion is missing. The table records around 310,000 clones, roughly nine tenths of them present only once. The sample comprised PBMCs or T cells enriched from blood (not recorded which). The receptors derive from a woman aged 25 to 39 who had recovered from COVID-19.

The CDR3 coding sequence is TGTGCCAGCAGCCAACCGGGACAGGGGGCACATGGCTACACCTTC. Protein product: CASSQPGQGAHGYTF. The V call is TRBV9, the J call TRBJ1-2, with 12 bases matching TRBD1. The germline V gene has CDR1 SGDLS and CDR2 YYNGEE. V dropped 4 bases and J dropped 6; count of bases not matched to a gene: 7. The CDR3 is made up of 15 amino acids. The full variable domain, in which reference TRBV9 and TRBJ1-2 provide the parts outside the CDR3, is DSGVTQTPKHLITATGQRVTLRCSPRSGDLSVYWYQQSLDQGLQFLIQYYNGEERAKGNILERFSAQQFPDLHSELNLSSLELGDSALYFCASSQPGQGAHGYTFGSGTRLTVV.

The chain recombines TRBV10-1 with TRBJ2-1, with 9 bases identical to TRBD2. Trimming took 0 bases from V and 3 from J; bases not matched to a gene: 3. The CDR3 sequence is 16 residues long. CDR1 is WNHNN, CDR2 SYGVQD, per germline (reference sequence). The CDR3 is CASSESTSGIYNEQFF. CDR3 DNA: TGCGCCAGCAGTGAGTCGACTAGCGGAATCTACAATGAGCAGTTCTTC.

V and J are TRBV5-1 and TRBJ2-7; the match to TRBD2 covers 8 bases. This CDR3 is built from 15 residues. V was pared by 0 bases and J by 2 bases, with 4 bases of the junction left unmatched. Germline CDR1 SGHRS, CDR2 YFSETQ. CDR3 region: CASSLVAGGTYEQYF. CDR3 bases: TGCGCCAGCAGCTTGGTTGCGGGAGGTACCTACGAGCAGTACTTC.

In DNA form, the CDR3 reads TGTGCCAGCAGCCATGGGGTTCAGGGAAACATTCAGTACTTC. Translated: CASSHGVQGNIQYF. The chain couples TRBV7-9 to TRBJ2-4; TRBD1 might be the D (5 bases). V was clipped by 5 bases and J by 6 bases, with 14 bases between them. This CDR3 region has 14 residues. Germline CDR1 is SEHNR and CDR2 is FQNEAQ (reference sequence).

The chain employs TRBV27 and TRBJ1-1; 9 nucleotides align to TRBD1. The CDR3 totals 16 residues. Germline trimming cut 6 bases from V and 2 bases from J; bases unmatched to any gene: 10. Germline V gene lookup returns CDR1 MNHEY and CDR2 SMNVEV (reference sequence). CDR3 amino acids: CASRSYRGLINTEAFF. The CDR3 DNA follows: TGTGCCAGCAGAAGCTACAGGGGGCTCATCAACACTGAAGCTTTCTTT.

This chain joins TRBV3-1 (or the pseudogene TRBV3-2) and TRBJ1-1; a weak D match, TRBD1 (5 bases). The CDR3 is made up of 14 amino acids. Trimming shortened V by 1 base and J by 6 bases, and 12 bases separated the two germline ends. In germline, CDR1 is LGHDT, CDR2 YNNKEL (reference sequence). CDR3 amino acids: CASSQVLGDAEAFF. CDR3 nucleotides: TGTGCCAGCAGCCAAGTATTAGGGGATGCTGAAGCTTTCTTT.

The chain combines TRBV11-2 with TRBJ2-1, with TRBD2 identical over 8 bases. The trim removed 0 bases at V and 8 bases at J, leaving 3 bases unmatched. Per germline, CDR1 SGHAT and CDR2 FQNNGV. This CDR3 has 14 amino acids. Here the CDR3 reads CASSLDLAGHEQFF. The CDR3 DNA is TGTGCCAGCAGCTTAGACCTAGCGGGTCATGAGCAGTTCTTC.

This rearrangement joins TRBV2 to TRBJ1-1, with a weak D call TRBD1 (5 bases). Per germline, CDR1 SNHLY and CDR2 FYNNEI. The V end was cut by 6 bases, the J end by 1 base, with 9 bases between. The CDR3 consists of 13 residues. The CDR3 loop reads CASRAQENTEAFF. The CDR3 coding sequence is TGTGCCAGCAGAGCACAGGAGAACACTGAAGCTTTCTTT.

The chain links TRBV18 to TRBJ1-3; 8 bases agree with TRBD1. Unmatched junction bases numbered 7, after V lost 3 bases and J lost 0 bases. CDR3 length equals 17 residues. The germline V gene encodes CDR1 KGHSH and CDR2 LQKENI. The CDR3, as DNA: TGTGCCAGCTCACCGCGAAACACAGGGGGCTCTGGAAACACCATATATTTT. Amino acids: CASSPRNTGGSGNTIYF. Looking up the rest from reference TRBV18 and TRBJ1-3 gives the full variable domain: NAGVMQNPRHLVRRRGQEARLRCSPMKGHSHVYWYRQLPEEGLKFMVYLQKENIIDESGMPKERFSAEFPKEGPSILRIQQVVRGDSAAYFCASSPRNTGGSGNTIYFGEGSWLTVV.

V and J are TRBV4-1 and TRBJ1-5, with a possible D match to TRBD1 (5 bases). V lost 0 bases, J lost 5 bases, and 14 bases lay in between. CDR1 is MGHRA, CDR2 YSYEKL, per germline. This CDR3 is built from 16 residues. DNA of the CDR3: TGCGCCAGCAGCCAAGAAGGGGCCGTTACGGATCAGCCCCAGCATTTT. It codes for CASSQEGAVTDQPQHF.